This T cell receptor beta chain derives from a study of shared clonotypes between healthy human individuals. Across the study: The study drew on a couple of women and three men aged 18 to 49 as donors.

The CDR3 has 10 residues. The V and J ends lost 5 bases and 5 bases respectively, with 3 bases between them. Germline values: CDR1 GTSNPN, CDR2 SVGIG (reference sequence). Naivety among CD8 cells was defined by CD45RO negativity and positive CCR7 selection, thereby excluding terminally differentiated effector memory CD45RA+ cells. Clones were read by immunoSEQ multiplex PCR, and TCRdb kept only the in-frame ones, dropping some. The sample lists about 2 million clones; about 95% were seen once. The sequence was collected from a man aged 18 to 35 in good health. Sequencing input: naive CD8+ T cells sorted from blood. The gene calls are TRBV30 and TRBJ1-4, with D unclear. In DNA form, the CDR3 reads TGTGCCTGGTCGAATGAAAAACTGTTTTTT. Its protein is CAWSNEKLFF.